Below, 23 T cell receptor beta chains from the same sample are listed, as sequenced in a study of blood T cell repertoires in COVID-19. Profiling relied on immunoSEQ multiplex PCR, and the TCRdb table lists in-frame clones only, not all of them. The repertoire holds about 350,000 clones, with approximately 90% as singletons. Material for sequencing was peripheral blood. These TCRs come from a man younger than 40 with COVID-19, enrolled during active disease.

This sequence joins TRBV9 and TRBJ2-2, with 13 nucleotides matching TRBD2. V was clipped by 4 bases and J by 6 bases; unmatched bases: 3. This CDR3 spans 15 amino acids. The germline CDR1 and CDR2 sequences are SGDLS and YYNGEE. The CDR3 sequence: CASSYGTSGAGELFF. CDR3 nucleotide sequence: TGTGCCAGCAGCTACGGGACTAGCGGGGCCGGGGAGCTGTTTTTT.

This clone occurred once. This chain joins TRBV18 and TRBJ2-5, with 7 bases that match TRBD1. The trim removed 1 base at V and 5 bases at J, leaving 4 bases unmatched. The CDR3 runs 14 residues. Per the germline V gene, CDR1 is KGHSH and CDR2 is LQKENI. CDR3 loop: CASSPQGAWETQYF. In DNA form, the CDR3 reads TGTGCCAGCTCACCACAGGGGGCATGGGAGACCCAGTACTTC.

Worth noting for this clone: Other DNA sequences in the sample encode the same CDR3. The chain uses TRBV18 and TRBJ2-5; the D gene is possibly TRBD2 (6 bases). Germline CDR1 and CDR2: KGHSH and LQKENI. The CDR3 covers 13 residues. Trimming shortened V by 4 bases and J by 0 bases, and 6 bases separated the two germline ends. The CDR3 loop is CASSRGDQETQYF. The DNA of the CDR3 is TGTGCCAGCTCACGGGGGGACCAAGAGACCCAGTACTTC. The full variable domain, with the rest looked up from reference TRBV18 and TRBJ2-5, is NAGVMQNPRHLVRRRGQEARLRCSPMKGHSHVYWYRQLPEEGLKFMVYLQKENIIDESGMPKERFSAEFPKEGPSILRIQQVVRGDSAAYFCASSRGDQETQYFGPGTRLLVL.

This rearrangement joins TRBV12-3 or TRBV12-4 to TRBJ1-2, with 11 bases lining up with TRBD1. The junction had 5 bases not matched to a gene; V was cut back by 6 bases and J by 8 bases. The CDR3 sequence is 13 residues long. The CDR3 region has the DNA TGTGCCAGCAGGGACAGGGGGCTAGGGGGCTACACCTTC. This sequence encodes CASRDRGLGGYTF.

This chain joins TRBV19 and TRBJ1-1; a possible D gene is TRBD1 (6 bases). Germline CDR1 reads LNHDA; CDR2 reads SQIVND (reference sequence). V gave up 3 bases and J gave up 5 bases, with 13 bases separating them. The CDR3 contains 14 residues. CDR3 sequence (DNA): TGTGCCAGTAGTATTCAGGGGCCGCGTACTGAAGCTTTCTTT. Protein product: CASSIQGPRTEAFF.

This chain links TRBV18 with TRBJ2-5; 7 nucleotides match TRBD2. The germline gives CDR1 KGHSH, CDR2 LQKENI. V shed 3 bases and J 4 bases; nucleotides not matched to a gene: 11. The CDR3 runs 16 residues. This chain's CDR3 is CASSPLAEGRGETQYF. CDR3 DNA sequence: TGTGCCAGCTCACCTCTAGCGGAGGGGCGGGGAGAGACCCAGTACTTC.

This clone showed up just once. This sequence joins TRBV19 and TRBJ1-5, with 11 bases lining up with TRBD1. Trimming removed 4 bases from V and 3 bases from J; junction bases left unmatched: 5. The germline V gene encodes CDR1 LNHDA and CDR2 SQIVND (reference sequence). The CDR3 sequence is 16 residues long. CDR3 sequence (DNA): TGTGCCAGTAGTAAAGGACAGGGGGCGAACAATCAGCCCCAGCATTTT. This translates into CASSKGQGANNQPQHF.

The genes are TRBV6-2 or TRBV6-3 and TRBJ2-6, with 10 bases aligning to TRBD1. The CDR3 loop spans 19 amino acids. Germline assignment: CDR1 MNHEY and CDR2 SVGEGT. V dropped 6 bases and J dropped 3; count of bases not matched to a gene: 14. This chain's CDR3 is CASSPVGDRGFFGANVLTF. CDR3 nucleotides: TGTGCCAGCAGCCCAGTAGGGGACAGGGGTTTTTTTGGGGCCAACGTCCTGACTTTC.

The J gene is TRBJ2-2, the V gene TRBV19, with no clear D. V was pared by 7 bases and J by 0 bases, with 9 bases between. Per the germline V gene, CDR1 is LNHDA and CDR2 is SQIVND (reference sequence). The CDR3 extends over 14 amino acids. Here the CDR3 DNA reads TGTGCCAGTAATAAGCAATCGAACACCGGGGAGCTGTTTTTT. This translates into CASNKQSNTGELFF.

This clone was detected once. This chain connects TRBV4-1 to TRBJ1-2, with 7 bases lining up with TRBD1. Looked up from germline, CDR1 is MGHRA and CDR2 is YSYEKL. The V segment lost 0 bases and the J segment 8 bases; nucleotides outside the gene matches: 6. The CDR3 sequence is 14 residues long. The CDR3 DNA follows: TGCGCCAGCAGCCAAGATAGGGCAGGGGGGGGCTACACCTTC. It is translated as CASSQDRAGGGYTF.

The rearrangement joins TRBV4-3 to TRBJ1-2, with TRBD1 identical over 10 bases. This CDR3 spans 15 amino acids. V lost 0 bases, J lost 4 bases, and 2 bases stayed unmatched. Germline assignment: CDR1 LGHNA and CDR2 YSLEER. The CDR3 nucleotides read TGCGCCAGCAGCCAAGATAGGACAGGGGGCTATGGCTACACCTTC. The encoded protein is CASSQDRTGGYGYTF.

The CDR3 loop is CASRPGLPAPYGYTF. The CDR3 DNA reads as TGCGCCAGCAGACCAGGGCTCCCGGCACCTTATGGCTACACCTTC. This chain connects TRBV5-1 to TRBJ1-2; the D gene is possibly TRBD1 (5 bases). The germline CDR1 and CDR2 sequences are SGHRS and YFSETQ. V was shortened by 5 bases and J by 5 bases, with 19 bases between the two germline ends. The CDR3 is 15 amino acids. The complete variable domain, with remaining parts taken from reference TRBV5-1 and TRBJ1-2, reads KAGVTQTPRYLIKTRGQQVTLSCSPISGHRSVSWYQQTPGQGLQFLFEYFSETQRNKGNFPGRFSGRQFSNSRSEMNVSTLELGDSALYLCASRPGLPAPYGYTFGSGTRLTVV.

The V gene is TRBV6-5, the J gene TRBJ1-2; D gene uncertain. The CDR3 extends over 12 amino acids. V shed 8 bases and J shed 4 bases, with 11 bases lying between them. Germline-derived CDR1 and CDR2 are MNHEY and SVGAGI. In nucleotides, the CDR3 is TGTGCCAGCTTCGGACTGCTCTATGGCTACACCTTC. Residues: CASFGLLYGYTF.

This chain links TRBV19 with TRBJ2-5; D possibly corresponds to TRBD1 (5 bases). CDR1 and CDR2 (germline): LNHDA, SQIVND (reference sequence). The CDR3 totals 16 residues. Trimming shortened V by 2 bases and J by 1 base, and 14 bases separated the two germline ends. DNA of the CDR3: TGTGCCAGTAGTATAAGGAGCTGGGGCGGCCAAGAGACCCAGTACTTC. Translating gives CASSIRSWGGQETQYF.

The genes are TRBV7-9 and TRBJ1-1; no reliable D call. The germline V gene has CDR1 SEHNR and CDR2 FQNEAQ (reference sequence). This CDR3 contains 13 residues. The germline V and J ends were trimmed by 5 bases and 6 bases, with 13 bases remaining between them. CDR3 coding DNA: TGTGCCAGCAGCCCTCTTGCGGGTGCTGAAGCTTTCTTT. Encoded protein: CASSPLAGAEAFF. The full variable domain, its missing parts supplied by reference TRBV7-9 and TRBJ1-1, is DTGVSQNPRHKITKRGQNVTFRCDPISEHNRLYWYRQTLGQGPEFLTYFQNEAQLEKSRLLSDRFSAERPKGSFSTLEIQRTEQGDSAMYLCASSPLAGAEAFFGQGTRLTVV.

The rearrangement uses TRBV27 and TRBJ2-6, with 9 bases identical to TRBD1. The CDR3 contains 18 residues. The germline gives CDR1 MNHEY, CDR2 SMNVEV (reference sequence). The ends lost 6 bases at V and 0 bases at J; junction bases unmatched: 9. Here the CDR3 reads CASRRVQGASSGANVLTF. For the CDR3, the DNA is TGTGCCAGCAGGAGAGTACAGGGGGCCTCCTCTGGGGCCAACGTCCTGACTTTC.

The rearrangement uses TRBV7-2 and TRBJ1-2; the match to TRBD1 covers 7 bases. The germline V gene encodes CDR1 SGHTA and CDR2 FQGNSA. There are 15 residues in the CDR3. The trim removed 5 bases at V and 1 base at J, leaving 7 bases unmatched. The CDR3: CASSIRQGHNYGYTF. CDR3 in DNA: TGTGCCAGCAGCATAAGACAGGGCCATAACTATGGCTACACCTTC.

The chain joins TRBV7-8 to TRBJ2-7, with TRBD1 identical over 9 bases. Germline V CDR1 and CDR2: SGHVS, FQNEAQ. CDR3 size: 19 residues. J gave up 1 base and V 4 bases, and 17 bases lay outside the gene matches. Written as DNA, the CDR3 is TGTGCCAGCAGCTCGTATGGATGGGGGAACAGGGGGCTTTCCTACGAGCAGTACTTC. Its protein product is CASSSYGWGNRGLSYEQYF.

This clone was recorded once. The V call is TRBV28, the J call TRBJ2-2; possibly TRBD1 for D (5 bases). The CDR3 contains 14 residues. Germline loops: CDR1 MDHEN, CDR2 SYDVKM. With 2 bases removed from V and 7 bases from J, the gap between germline ends came to 11 bases. In DNA form, the CDR3 reads TGTGCCAGCAGTTTACAGGGTCCTTACGGGGAGCTGTTTTTT. This translates into CASSLQGPYGELFF.

This rearrangement joins TRBV30 to TRBJ2-3; D not certain. This CDR3 is 14 amino acids long. V lost 1 base and J 0 bases, leaving 8 bases between the germline ends. CDR1 is GTSNPN, CDR2 SVGIG, per germline (reference sequence). The CDR3 sequence: CAWSASASTDTQYF. As DNA, the CDR3 is TGTGCCTGGAGTGCAAGCGCTAGCACAGATACGCAGTATTTT.

This clone was counted once. The V and J genes are TRBV24-1 and TRBJ1-3, with 8 bases fitting TRBD1. Germline V gene lookup returns CDR1 KGHDR and CDR2 SFDVKD. CDR3 length equals 14 residues. After removal of 7 bases from V and 7 bases from J, the junction contained 8 bases not matched to a gene. CDR3: CATSPGQGVNTIYF. The CDR3 DNA sequence: TGTGCCACCAGCCCAGGACAGGGAGTTAACACCATATATTTT.

This rearrangement joins TRBV6-5 to TRBJ1-1, with 8 nucleotides matching TRBD1. CDR1 and CDR2 (germline): MNHEY, SVGAGI. V was pared by 0 bases and J by 4 bases, with 7 bases of the junction left unmatched. This CDR3 is built from 16 residues. The CDR3 region is CASSYSSGGEGTEAFF. In DNA form, the CDR3 reads TGTGCCAGCAGTTACTCATCAGGGGGCGAGGGCACTGAAGCTTTCTTT.

This chain connects TRBV5-1 to TRBJ1-2, with TRBD1 as a possible D gene (5 bases). The V gene's germline CDR1 is SGHRS and CDR2 YFSETQ. The CDR3 spans 15 residues. Trimming stripped 1 base from V and 5 bases from J, with 15 bases between. The CDR3 DNA is TGCGCCAGCAGCTTGACTTCATACAGGACGTATGGCTACACCTTC. It specifies CASSLTSYRTYGYTF.